These T cell receptor beta chains were read from a single sample in a study of cytomegalovirus exposure and HLA in healthy donors. Generated by immunoSEQ multiplex PCR, the TCRdb table keeps only in-frame clones and is missing some. The data hold some 120,000 clones, with over 15% observed a single time. The sequenced material came from PBMCs. The receptor source for this set is a female donor in good health and CMV-seropositive. CDR3s include the opening cysteine and the closing phenylalanine or tryptophan. D genes are given only for firm matches. Part of the rows lack a size; the others show once, few, many or a class for expanded clones.

v_call: TRBV4-3; d_call: TRBD2; clone_size: NA; j_call: TRBJ2-1; cdr3_aa: CASSPGTSGLNEQFF; cdr3_nt: TGCGCCAGCAGCCCGGGGACTAGCGGGTTGAATGAGCAGTTCTTC
v_call: TRBV27; d_call: TRBD2; clone_size: NA; j_call: TRBJ2-7; cdr3_aa: CASSLISGSRSPHEQYF; cdr3_nt: TGTGCCAGCAGTTTAATAAGCGGGAGTAGGTCCCCACACGAGCAGTACTTC
v_call: TRBV5-4; d_call: NA; clone_size: few; j_call: TRBJ1-1; cdr3_aa: CASSLWGLGTEAFF; cdr3_nt: TGTGCCAGCAGCTTGTGGGGCTTGGGTACTGAAGCTTTCTTT
v_call: TRBV7-9; d_call: NA; clone_size: NA; j_call: TRBJ1-2; cdr3_aa: CASSLREGRSWYYGYTF; cdr3_nt: TGTGCCAGCAGCTTGAGGGAGGGGCGAAGTTGGTACTATGGCTACACCTTC
v_call: TRBV4-1; d_call: NA; clone_size: few; j_call: TRBJ2-7; cdr3_aa: CASSLSAGLGDEQYF; cdr3_nt: TGCGCCAGCAGCCTTTCGGCGGGCCTTGGTGACGAGCAGTACTTC
v_call: TRBV27; d_call: TRBD1; clone_size: few; j_call: TRBJ1-4; cdr3_aa: CASSRLATGPNEKLFF; cdr3_nt: TGTGCCAGCAGTCGCCTCGCGACAGGGCCTAATGAAAAACTGTTTTTT
v_call: TRBV6-4; d_call: TRBD1; clone_size: few; j_call: TRBJ2-6; cdr3_aa: CASSDDATGLVLTF; cdr3_nt: TGTGCCAGCAGTGACGACGCGACAGGGTTGGTCCTGACTTTC
v_call: TRBV5-1; d_call: NA; clone_size: NA; j_call: TRBJ1-3; cdr3_aa: CASSLSPHISGNTIYF; cdr3_nt: TGCGCCAGCAGCTTGAGCCCCCATATCTCTGGAAACACCATATATTTT
v_call: TRBV7-2; d_call: TRBD2; clone_size: NA; j_call: TRBJ2-5; cdr3_aa: CASSLGLAAQETQYF; cdr3_nt: TGTGCCAGCAGCTTAGGACTAGCGGCCCAAGAGACCCAGTACTTC
v_call: TRBV5-7; d_call: NA; clone_size: NA; j_call: TRBJ2-7; cdr3_aa: CASSLSSLASEQYF; cdr3_nt: TGTGCCAGCAGCCTCTCTAGCCTAGCTAGCGAGCAGTACTTC
v_call: TRBV11-2; d_call: NA; clone_size: NA; j_call: TRBJ1-3; cdr3_aa: CASSSPRYSGNTIYF; cdr3_nt: TGTGCCAGCAGCTCCCCTAGGTACTCTGGAAACACCATATATTTT
v_call: TRBV11-2; d_call: TRBD1; clone_size: few; j_call: TRBJ1-1; cdr3_aa: CASSPDRGGEAFF; cdr3_nt: TGTGCCAGCAGCCCGGACAGGGGAGGTGAAGCTTTCTTT
v_call: TRBV5-4; d_call: NA; clone_size: few; j_call: TRBJ1-3; cdr3_aa: CASSAAGNTIYF; cdr3_nt: TGTGCCAGCAGCGCAGCTGGAAACACCATATATTTT
v_call: TRBV5-6; d_call: TRBD1; clone_size: NA; j_call: TRBJ2-7; cdr3_aa: CASSLRDRYIRGYEQYF; cdr3_nt: TGTGCCAGCAGCTTGCGGGACAGATACATTAGGGGCTACGAGCAGTACTTC
v_call: TRBV12-5; d_call: TRBD1; clone_size: NA; j_call: TRBJ1-5; cdr3_aa: CASGKDRGSFQPQHF; cdr3_nt: TGTGCTAGTGGCAAGGACAGGGGGAGTTTTCAGCCCCAGCATTTT
v_call: TRBV7-9; d_call: TRBD2; clone_size: few; j_call: TRBJ2-1; cdr3_aa: CASSLSRGRARNEQFF; cdr3_nt: TGTGCCAGCAGCTTATCCCGCGGGAGGGCCAGAAATGAGCAGTTCTTC
v_call: TRBV2; d_call: NA; clone_size: few; j_call: TRBJ1-1; cdr3_aa: CARAGREVRSTEAFF; cdr3_nt: TGTGCCAGAGCTGGGAGGGAGGTCCGCAGCACTGAAGCTTTCTTT
v_call: TRBV27; d_call: TRBD1; clone_size: few; j_call: TRBJ1-5; cdr3_aa: CASSHRSQDRRSYSNQPQHF; cdr3_nt: TGTGCCAGCAGCCACCGAAGCCAGGACAGGCGATCTTATAGCAATCAGCCCCAGCATTTT
v_call: TRBV5-1; d_call: TRBD2; clone_size: few; j_call: TRBJ2-3; cdr3_aa: CASSLDPGGPRPSSTDTQYF; cdr3_nt: TGCGCCAGCAGCTTGGATCCGGGAGGGCCTCGTCCTTCTAGCACAGATACGCAGTATTTT
v_call: TRBV9; d_call: TRBD1; clone_size: NA; j_call: TRBJ1-2; cdr3_aa: CASSVPGQGLSGYTF; cdr3_nt: TGTGCCAGCAGCGTCCCGGGACAGGGGTTGAGTGGCTACACCTTC
v_call: TRBV5-1; d_call: TRBD1; clone_size: NA; j_call: TRBJ2-7; cdr3_aa: CASGTGAGFYEQYF; cdr3_nt: TGCGCCAGCGGAACAGGGGCCGGCTTCTACGAGCAGTACTTC
v_call: TRBV5-6; d_call: TRBD1; clone_size: NA; j_call: TRBJ1-1; cdr3_aa: CASSLGQGLWTEAFF; cdr3_nt: TGTGCCAGCAGCTTGGGACAGGGTTTGTGGACTGAAGCTTTCTTT
v_call: TRBV30; d_call: NA; clone_size: NA; j_call: TRBJ1-6; cdr3_aa: CACGREVRLSSPLHF; cdr3_nt: TGTGCCTGTGGCAGGGAAGTTCGTCTATCTTCACCCCTCCACTTT
v_call: TRBV5-1; d_call: NA; clone_size: few; j_call: TRBJ1-5; cdr3_aa: CASSLGRNQPQHF; cdr3_nt: TGCGCCAGCAGCTTGGGGAGGAATCAGCCCCAGCATTTT
v_call: TRBV15; d_call: NA; clone_size: NA; j_call: TRBJ1-2; cdr3_aa: CATSRVITTNYGYTF; cdr3_nt: TGTGCCACCAGCAGAGTCATCACAACTAACTATGGCTACACCTTC
v_call: TRBV7-9; d_call: NA; clone_size: NA; j_call: TRBJ1-5; cdr3_aa: CASSSNTIERPQHF; cdr3_nt: TGTGCCAGCAGCTCCAACACCATCGAAAGGCCCCAGCATTTT
v_call: TRBV29-1; d_call: TRBD1; clone_size: NA; j_call: TRBJ1-4; cdr3_aa: CSVNKPGTGTEKLFF; cdr3_nt: TGCAGCGTCAACAAACCCGGGACAGGGACTGAAAAACTGTTTTTT
v_call: TRBV29-1; d_call: NA; clone_size: NA; j_call: TRBJ2-7; cdr3_aa: CSVASARGAYEQYF; cdr3_nt: TGCAGCGTTGCCTCGGCGCGGGGAGCCTACGAGCAGTACTTC
v_call: TRBV9; d_call: TRBD2; clone_size: NA; j_call: TRBJ2-2; cdr3_aa: CASSLAGGSYTGELFF; cdr3_nt: TGTGCCAGCAGTTTAGCGGGGGGGTCGTACACCGGGGAGCTGTTTTTT
v_call: TRBV7-6; d_call: NA; clone_size: few; j_call: TRBJ1-6; cdr3_aa: CASSPGTENSPLHF; cdr3_nt: TGTGCCAGCAGTCCCGGGACTGAGAATTCACCCCTCCACTTT
v_call: TRBV29-1; d_call: TRBD1; clone_size: few; j_call: TRBJ2-5; cdr3_aa: CSVAIPRGTGETQYF; cdr3_nt: TGCAGCGTTGCCATCCCCCGGGGGACAGGGGAGACCCAGTACTTC
v_call: TRBV5-5; d_call: NA; clone_size: few; j_call: TRBJ2-7; cdr3_aa: CASSEGDISSYEQYF; cdr3_nt: TGTGCCAGCAGCGAGGGAGACATATCCTCCTACGAGCAGTACTTC
v_call: TRBV10-2; d_call: TRBD2; clone_size: few; j_call: TRBJ2-7; cdr3_aa: CASSMTSGGFDEQYF; cdr3_nt: TGCGCCAGCAGCATGACTAGCGGGGGCTTCGACGAGCAGTACTTC
v_call: TRBV5-1; d_call: TRBD1; clone_size: few; j_call: TRBJ1-2; cdr3_aa: CASSLADRVYGYTF; cdr3_nt: TGCGCCAGCAGCTTGGCGGACAGGGTATATGGCTACACCTTC
v_call: TRBV5-4; d_call: NA; clone_size: few; j_call: TRBJ1-1; cdr3_aa: CASSPLNSGENTEAFF; cdr3_nt: TGTGCCAGCAGCCCCCTAAATAGCGGTGAGAACACTGAAGCTTTCTTT
v_call: TRBV6-5; d_call: NA; clone_size: NA; j_call: TRBJ2-1; cdr3_aa: CASSYGGSTHNEQFF; cdr3_nt: TGTGCCAGCAGTTACGGGGGGTCCACCCACAATGAGCAGTTCTTC
v_call: TRBV15; d_call: TRBD1; clone_size: few; j_call: TRBJ1-2; cdr3_aa: CATSRDRVYGYTF; cdr3_nt: TGTGCCACCAGCCGGGACAGGGTTTATGGCTACACCTTC
v_call: TRBV6-6; d_call: NA; clone_size: NA; j_call: TRBJ2-3; cdr3_aa: CASSRTGTDTQYF; cdr3_nt: TGTGCCAGCAGTAGAACAGGAACAGATACGCAGTATTTT
v_call: TRBV6-5; d_call: NA; clone_size: few; j_call: TRBJ2-1; cdr3_aa: CASSYSTGEWYNEQFF; cdr3_nt: TGTGCCAGCAGTTACTCGACGGGAGAATGGTACAATGAGCAGTTCTTC
v_call: TRBV30; d_call: NA; clone_size: NA; j_call: TRBJ1-1; cdr3_aa: CAWSRQMNTEAFF; cdr3_nt: TGTGCCTGGAGTCGTCAGATGAACACTGAAGCTTTCTTT
v_call: TRBV6-6; d_call: TRBD1; clone_size: few; j_call: TRBJ2-2; cdr3_aa: CASSYGQGSGELFF; cdr3_nt: TGTGCCAGCAGTTACGGACAGGGCTCCGGGGAGCTGTTTTTT
v_call: TRBV5-1; d_call: TRBD1; clone_size: NA; j_call: TRBJ2-3; cdr3_aa: CASSPRPGGQGADTQYF; cdr3_nt: TGCGCCAGCAGCCCCCGGCCGGGTGGGCAGGGGGCAGATACGCAGTATTTT
v_call: TRBV5-1; d_call: TRBD1; clone_size: NA; j_call: TRBJ1-4; cdr3_aa: CASSFTGTGRNEKLFF; cdr3_nt: TGCGCCAGCAGCTTTACCGGGACAGGACGTAATGAAAAACTGTTTTTT
v_call: TRBV28; d_call: NA; clone_size: NA; j_call: TRBJ1-3; cdr3_aa: CASSRSSSGNTIYF; cdr3_nt: TGTGCCAGCAGTCGGAGTTCCTCTGGAAACACCATATATTTT